This T cell receptor beta chain was obtained from a study of T-cell reconstitution after alpha-beta-depleted transplantation in children. Study results and caveats: From surviving recipient T cells and thymic progenitors came the high day-60 TCRbeta diversity observed in some patients. Newly produced T cells mostly accounted for T-cell counts and diversity one year post-transplant.

Library preparation (for TCRbeta) was performed with unique molecular identifiers. In TCRdb, the PCR reads were re-called with MiXCR into one record per CDR3 protein. Here the sample spans 900,000 or so distinct CDR3 sequences, about 15% being singletons. The CDR3 spans 13 residues. Trimming cost V 1 base and J 5 bases, with 11 bases left between them. Germline V gives CDR1 DFQATT, CDR2 SNEGSKA (reference sequence). A remark on this clonotype: Its specificity is not known.

The TCR sequence derives from a male patient aged 5 to 17 who had a stem cell transplant for acute lymphoblastic leukemia, so the T cells may come from the graft donor. V usage is TRBV20-1 and J usage is TRBJ2-5; D possibly uses TRBD1 or TRBD2 (5 bases each). Sequences were derived from PBMCs, mostly from graft donor cells, sampled 360 days after TCRalphabeta/CD19-depleted stem cell transplant. The CDR3, as DNA: TGCAGTGCTAGAGGGGGCCGGGGCGAGACCCAGTACTTC. Its protein product is CSARGGRGETQYF.